The T cell receptor (beta chain) described here comes from a study of CD8+ T cells in alopecia areata. In the study overall: It was oral tofacitinib, at 5 to 10 mg twice daily, that treated patients received.

There are 14 residues in the CDR3. The germline gives CDR1 SEHNR, CDR2 FQNEAQ (reference sequence). V shed 6 bases and J shed 4 bases, with 10 bases lying between them. Isolated RNA was reverse transcribed into cDNA used as the sequencing template. The repertoire was sequenced with immunoSEQ multiplex PCR; TCRdb's copy has only in-frame clones and lacks some. This sample has 110,000 or so clones, with approximately 52% found just once. Study-level findings and limits: Lesional scalp displayed greater clonality than normal scalp, most notably in alopecia totalis/universalis.

This clone was detected only a few times. As yet, its antigen is unknown. Regarding treatment: oral pan-JAK inhibitor, 5-10 mg twice daily. Lesional scalp tissue (obtained by punch biopsy) and peripheral blood were collected from alopecia areata patients. Source: CD8+ T cells sorted from blood, taken at week 4, from a patient treated with tofacitinib. The chain has TRBV7-9 and TRBJ2-6; D not certain. The sequence was obtained from a human donor with alopecia areata. The CDR3 nucleotides are TGTGCCAGCAGACCGTCGGGCGGGGCCAACGTCCTGACTTTC. Its translation: CASRPSGGANVLTF.